The 10 T cell receptor beta chains below were found in one sample sequenced in a study of siplizumab effects on memory and regulatory T cells. Method: immunoSEQ multiplex PCR; TCRdb's copy keeps in-frame clones and lacks some. The profile covers roughly 100,000 clones, with roughly nine tenths appearing a single time and around 1.1% taken by the ten largest. Sample: CD4+ T cells sorted from blood. These receptors all come from a human donor in good health.

The chain has TRBV27 and TRBJ1-3; D perhaps matches TRBD1 (6 bases). The CDR3 is made up of 15 amino acids. Germline V gene lookup returns CDR1 MNHEY and CDR2 SMNVEV (reference sequence). V was cut by 6 bases and J by 0 bases, with 12 bases left in between. This chain's CDR3 is CASSPQGSSGNTIYF. In DNA form, the CDR3 reads TGTGCCAGCAGCCCACAGGGATCCTCTGGAAACACCATATATTTT.

This chain uses TRBV11-2 with TRBJ2-2; 7 bases are a match to TRBD2. CDR1 is SGHAT, CDR2 FQNNGV, per germline. Trimming cost V 4 bases and J 1 base; bases outside gene matches: 3. The CDR3 has 15 residues. CDR3 sequence (DNA): TGTGCCAGCAGCTCTCGGGGGGTGAACACCGGGGAGCTGTTTTTT. Translating it yields CASSSRGVNTGELFF.

This clone was observed once. This chain links TRBV5-1 with TRBJ2-1; 7 bases agree with TRBD1. CDR1 is SGHRS, CDR2 YFSETQ, per germline. This CDR3 comprises 15 residues. V lost 0 bases to trimming and J lost 5 bases; unmatched junction nucleotides: 5. The CDR3 region is CASSLASGGDNEQFF. CDR3 nucleotide sequence: TGCGCCAGCAGCTTGGCGTCAGGGGGTGACAATGAGCAGTTCTTC. The entire variable domain, with the rest obtained from reference TRBV5-1 and TRBJ2-1, is as follows: KAGVTQTPRYLIKTRGQQVTLSCSPISGHRSVSWYQQTPGQGLQFLFEYFSETQRNKGNFPGRFSGRQFSNSRSEMNVSTLELGDSALYLCASSLASGGDNEQFFGPGTRLTVL.

V is TRBV27 and J is TRBJ2-5; D gene ambiguous. CDR1 and CDR2 (germline): MNHEY, SMNVEV (reference sequence). Trimming removed 0 bases from V and 0 bases from J, with 8 bases in between. CDR3 length equals 15 residues. The CDR3 reads CASSLSSRYQETQYF. CDR3 nucleotides: TGTGCCAGCAGTTTATCGAGTAGGTACCAAGAGACCCAGTACTTC.

This clone was detected once. The chain is built from TRBV19 and TRBJ2-2; 8 bases line up with TRBD2. Trimming took 1 base from V and 6 from J; bases not matched to a gene: 4. The CDR3 has 15 residues. Germline CDR1 and CDR2: LNHDA and SQIVND (reference sequence). This CDR3 is CASSIGLASPGELFF. The CDR3 bases are TGTGCCAGTAGTATAGGACTAGCGAGTCCCGGGGAGCTGTTTTTT.

This clone is a singleton in its sample. This chain links TRBV5-6 with TRBJ2-7; D possibly corresponds to TRBD1 (6 bases). The CDR3 has 15 residues. Germline V lookup: CDR1 SGHDT, CDR2 YYEEEE. V lost 4 bases and J lost 0, with 14 bases in between. The CDR3 coding sequence is TGTGCCAGCAGCCTAGACAGGATCGGCTCCTACGAGCAGTACTTC. Its protein product is CASSLDRIGSYEQYF.

This clone is a singleton in its sample. The chain has TRBV7-2 and TRBJ2-3; D is perhaps TRBD2 (6 bases). The germline gives CDR1 SGHTA, CDR2 FQGNSA. The CDR3 is made up of 15 amino acids. Trimming took 5 bases from V and 2 from J, leaving 14 bases between them. The CDR3 DNA reads TGTGCCAGCAGCGATAGCGGCCATAACACAGATACGCAGTATTTT. Translation: CASSDSGHNTDTQYF.

This chain uses TRBV30 with TRBJ2-1; TRBD2 matches at 7 bases. The germline V gene has CDR1 GTSNPN and CDR2 SVGIG (reference sequence). Germline trimming cut 5 bases from V and 15 bases from J; bases unmatched to any gene: 16. The CDR3 runs to 13 residues. The CDR3 coding sequence is TGTGCCTGGTCTGTACTGCGGGCGGGAGAACCGTTCTTC. Translated: CAWSVLRAGEPFF.

CDR3 nucleotide sequence: TGTGCCAGCAGCCAAGTGACAGGGGGTGCTGAAGCTTTCTTT. Translated, it gives CASSQVTGGAEAFF. This chain uses TRBV14 with TRBJ1-1, with 9 bases lining up with TRBD1. After removal of 1 base from V and 6 bases from J, the junction contained 3 bases not matched to a gene. The CDR3 is 14 residues long. The germline V gene has CDR1 SGHDN and CDR2 FVKESK.

This CDR3 is CASSRGPPPYEQYF. The CDR3 DNA sequence: TGTGCCAGCAGTCGTGGACCGCCCCCATACGAGCAGTACTTC. This sequence joins TRBV6-5 and TRBJ2-7; D is undetermined. Looked up from germline, CDR1 is MNHEY and CDR2 is SVGAGI. The CDR3 totals 14 residues. V was trimmed by 5 bases and J by 4 bases, leaving 15 bases between them.